A single sample is the source of the 29 T cell receptor beta chains below, sequenced in a study of T cells in narcolepsy. Using immunoSEQ multiplex PCR, the repertoire was profiled, and TCRdb retains in-frame clones only, with some absent. The sample includes roughly 13,000 clones, roughly nine tenths of them seen just once. What was sequenced was CD45RA- memory CD4+ T cells from PBMCs. The receptors derive from a human donor with narcolepsy.

This clone was seen only once. CDR3 DNA: TGTGCCAGCAGTGGACAGGGGATGAGGGCCTACGAGCAGTACTTC. Protein: CASSGQGMRAYEQYF. The chain employs TRBV28 and TRBJ2-7, with TRBD1 identical over 9 bases. This CDR3 contains 15 residues. Per the germline V gene, CDR1 is MDHEN and CDR2 is SYDVKM. J gave up 2 bases and V 5 bases, and 7 bases lay outside the gene matches. Together with reference TRBV28 and TRBJ2-7, the CDR3 gives the full variable domain: DVKVTQSSRYLVKRTGEKVFLECVQDMDHENMFWYRQDPGLGLRLIYFSYDVKMKEKGDIPEGYSVSREKKERFSLILESASTNQTSMYLCASSGQGMRAYEQYFGPGTRLTVT.

The rearrangement joins TRBV6-4 to TRBJ2-2, with D unclear. The CDR3 length is 14 residues. Germline V gene data show CDR1 as MRHNA and CDR2 as SNTAGT. With 6 bases removed from V and 2 bases from J, the gap between germline ends came to 10 bases. The CDR3 DNA sequence: TGTGCCAGCAGGACGAACAGCAACACCGGGGAGCTGTTTTTT. Translated, it gives CASRTNSNTGELFF.

V gene TRBV6-4 combines with J gene TRBJ2-1, with 10 bases matching TRBD2. CDR1 MRHNA and CDR2 SNTAGT come from the germline V gene. After removal of 8 bases from V and 5 bases from J, the junction contained 6 bases not matched to a gene. The CDR3 contains 14 residues. CDR3 protein: CASWSTSGNNEQFF. In nucleotides, the CDR3 is TGTGCCAGCTGGTCCACTAGCGGGAACAATGAGCAGTTCTTC.

The chain recombines TRBV7-3 with TRBJ1-1; D is uncertain. The CDR3 is 14 amino acids. Trimming left V 1 base short and J 1 base short, with 7 bases between. Germline V gene sequence: CDR1 SGHTA, CDR2 FQGTGA. CDR3 amino acids: CASSLIGENTEAFF. CDR3 coding DNA: TGTGCCAGCAGCTTAATCGGGGAGAACACTGAAGCTTTCTTT.

The sample holds one count of this clone. The chain joins TRBV6-1 to TRBJ2-3; 10 nucleotides align to TRBD2. Germline V gives CDR1 MNHNS, CDR2 SASEGT. The CDR3 covers 14 residues. V lost 5 bases and J lost 4; bases outside the gene matches: 3. CDR3: CASSISGRPDTQYF. The CDR3 region has the DNA TGTGCCAGCAGTATTAGCGGGAGGCCAGATACGCAGTATTTT.

V usage is TRBV6-1 and J usage is TRBJ1-1; D ambiguous. The CDR3 is 13 residues long. The V gene lost 9 bases and the J gene lost 3 bases, with 14 bases spanning the gap. Germline CDR1 MNHNS, CDR2 SASEGT. The CDR3 region has the DNA TGTGCCAGTACCCGGGGTGCGCACACTGAAGCTTTCTTT. Translating it yields CASTRGAHTEAFF.

V is TRBV6-6 and J is TRBJ1-5; D unresolved. The length of the CDR3 is 14 residues. Germline V gene data show CDR1 as MNHNY and CDR2 as SVGAGI (reference sequence). V was shortened by 7 bases and J by 6 bases, with 16 bases between the two germline ends. The CDR3 nucleotides are TGTGCCAGCACTGAGTTGTCAGGAAGTCAGCCCCAGCATTTT. Translation: CASTELSGSQPQHF.

V is TRBV19 and J is TRBJ2-7; D possibly corresponds to TRBD2 (6 bases). Germline V lookup: CDR1 LNHDA, CDR2 SQIVND (reference sequence). The CDR3 sequence is 13 residues long. V was trimmed by 2 bases and J by 6 bases, leaving 11 bases between them. CDR3 DNA: TGTGCCAGTAGTATAAATGAGGGAGGCGAGCAGTACTTC. Protein product: CASSINEGGEQYF.

The chain links TRBV10-3 to TRBJ1-5; 10 bases agree with TRBD1. Germline values: CDR1 ENHRY, CDR2 SYGVKD. CDR3 length: 14 amino acids. With 8 bases clipped from V and 6 bases from J, the junction kept 7 bases outside the gene matches. The CDR3 DNA reads TGTGCCATCGGCCGACAGGGGGCTTCTCAGCCCCAGCATTTT. Translated: CAIGRQGASQPQHF.

The rearrangement links TRBV27 to TRBJ2-5, with D possibly being TRBD2 (5 bases). The length of the CDR3 is 14 residues. The germline gives CDR1 MNHEY, CDR2 SMNVEV (reference sequence). Trimming cost V 8 bases and J 5 bases, with 18 bases left between them. The CDR3 nucleotides are TGTGCCAGCCAAGGATACTCCTCGGGGGAGACCCAGTACTTC. Protein sequence: CASQGYSSGETQYF.

This clone showed up just a few times. The chain carries TRBV6-1 and TRBJ2-7; TRBD2 is a possible D gene (5 bases). The V end lost 2 bases, the J end lost 4 bases, and 18 bases lay between the germline ends. The length of the CDR3 is 16 residues. Germline assignment: CDR1 MNHNS and CDR2 SASEGT. Here the CDR3 DNA reads TGTGCCAGCAGTGAACCCCTCACTAAGCGGTTTTACGAGCAGTACTTC. Its protein product is CASSEPLTKRFYEQYF.

The V gene is TRBV5-1, the J gene TRBJ2-2, with D tentatively TRBD2 (7 bases). The ends were cut back, 6 bases at V and 0 bases at J, with 12 bases in the middle. This CDR3 is built from 15 residues. Germline V gene sequence: CDR1 SGHRS, CDR2 YFSETQ. The chain's CDR3 is CASTEGGANTGELFF. CDR3 nucleotide sequence: TGCGCCAGCACGGAGGGGGGGGCGAACACCGGGGAGCTGTTTTTT. Together with reference TRBV5-1 and TRBJ2-2, the CDR3 gives the full variable domain: KAGVTQTPRYLIKTRGQQVTLSCSPISGHRSVSWYQQTPGQGLQFLFEYFSETQRNKGNFPGRFSGRQFSNSRSEMNVSTLELGDSALYLCASTEGGANTGELFFGEGSRLTVL.

The chain is built from TRBV5-1 and TRBJ2-1; D perhaps matches TRBD2 (5 bases). CDR3 length equals 16 residues. The germline CDR1 and CDR2 sequences are SGHRS and YFSETQ. The ends were cut back, 4 bases at V and 4 bases at J, with 18 bases in the middle. DNA of the CDR3: TGCGCCAGCAGCACCGGGGTCGCGGGTGGTTACAATGAGCAGTTCTTC. Its translation: CASSTGVAGGYNEQFF.

V and J are TRBV11-2 and TRBJ1-6; 8 bases are shared with TRBD1. The CDR3 covers 14 residues. V shed 1 base, J shed 7 bases, and the junction held 0 bases outside the gene matches. From germline, CDR1 is SGHAT and CDR2 FQNNGV. The CDR3 loop is CASSLAGGNSPLHF. The CDR3 DNA sequence: TGTGCCAGCAGCTTAGCAGGGGGCAATTCACCCCTCCACTTT.

V gene TRBV19 combines with J gene TRBJ2-5, with TRBD2 matching 9 bases. Losses at the gene ends were 4 bases for V and 2 bases for J; bases not matched to a gene: 14. From germline, CDR1 is LNHDA and CDR2 SQIVND (reference sequence). CDR3 length: 18 amino acids. DNA of the CDR3: TGTGCCAGTAGTAGCTATACGCGGACTAGCGTAAAACAAGAGACCCAGTACTTC. It codes for CASSSYTRTSVKQETQYF.

This clone was seen a single time. This chain connects TRBV5-5 to TRBJ1-1; no clear D gene. There are 13 residues in the CDR3. Germline V gene data show CDR1 as SGHKS and CDR2 as YYEKEE (reference sequence). Trimming stripped 2 bases from V and 5 bases from J, with 10 bases between. The chain's CDR3 is CASSFHTGTEAFF. The CDR3 DNA reads TGTGCCAGCAGCTTCCATACGGGGACTGAAGCTTTCTTT.

The CDR3 DNA reads as TGTGCCAGCAGTGAGACCAGGGGTGATGGTAATGAAAAACTGTTTTTT. This translates into CASSETRGDGNEKLFF. This chain links TRBV6-1 with TRBJ1-4, with D perhaps TRBD1 (6 bases). V gave up 3 bases and J gave up 4 bases, with 15 bases separating them. In germline, CDR1 is MNHNS, CDR2 SASEGT. The CDR3 has 16 amino acids.

CDR3 loop: CASSRGQAVEKLFF. The CDR3 DNA sequence: TGTGCCAGCAGCCGAGGACAGGCAGTTGAAAAACTGTTTTTT. The J gene is TRBJ1-4, the V gene TRBV4-2, with 7 bases that match TRBD1. The germline V gene has CDR1 LGHNA and CDR2 YNFKEQ. The length of the CDR3 is 14 residues. The V gene end was trimmed by 4 bases and the J gene end by 7 bases; junction bases not matched to a gene: 6.

The rearrangement joins TRBV11-2 to TRBJ2-2, with TRBD2 identical over 10 bases. This CDR3 has 15 residues. V lost 5 bases and J lost 4; bases outside the gene matches: 4. The germline V gene has CDR1 SGHAT and CDR2 FQNNGV. CDR3 nucleotide sequence: TGTGCCAGCAGCGCCAGACTAGCGGGCACCGGGGAGCTGTTTTTT. Translation gives CASSARLAGTGELFF. Together with reference TRBV11-2 and TRBJ2-2, the CDR3 gives the full variable domain: EAGVAQSPRYKIIEKRQSVAFWCNPISGHATLYWYQQILGQGPKLLIQFQNNGVVDDSQLPKDRFSAERLKGVDSTLKIQPAKLEDSAVYLCASSARLAGTGELFFGEGSRLTVL.

J is TRBJ2-5 and V is TRBV10-3, with TRBD2 matching over 8 bases. The J call may be in error: the DNA end matches TRBJ2-7 better. This CDR3 contains 15 residues. Germline assignment: CDR1 ENHRY and CDR2 SYGVKD. The CDR3 coding sequence is TGTGCCATCAGTGGAGCGGGAGCTCTAGTTGGCGAGCAGTACTTC. Encoded protein: CAISGAGALVGEQYF.

This chain joins TRBV28 and TRBJ2-7; 8 nucleotides line up with TRBD1. The V and J ends lost 7 bases and 6 bases, in that order; junction bases with no gene match: 11. The V gene's germline CDR1 is MDHEN and CDR2 SYDVKM. CDR3 length equals 14 residues. The chain's CDR3 is CASTTWGQAPEQYF. The DNA for the CDR3 is TGTGCCAGCACCACCTGGGGACAGGCGCCCGAGCAGTACTTC.

The chain is built from TRBV4-2 and TRBJ2-5, with a possible D match to TRBD2 (5 bases). TRBJ2-7 matches the DNA end more closely, so the J call is doubtful. Germline-derived CDR1 and CDR2 are LGHNA and YNFKEQ. The CDR3 has 16 residues. The CDR3 loop is CASSQGPVGSSYEQYF. Written as DNA, the CDR3 is TGTGCCAGCAGCCAGGGCCCCGTAGGGAGCTCCTACGAGCAGTACTTC.

This chain uses TRBV29-1 with TRBJ1-1; 9 nucleotides agree with TRBD1. This CDR3 has 12 amino acids. Germline V lookup: CDR1 SQVTM, CDR2 ANQGSEA. With 7 bases clipped from V and 7 bases from J, the junction kept 7 bases outside the gene matches. CDR3 residues: CSAQDRGLEAFF. Here the CDR3 DNA reads TGCAGCGCCCAGGACAGGGGCCTTGAAGCTTTCTTT.

This clone was seen only a few times. The chain carries TRBV5-1 and TRBJ1-4, with 7 bases fitting TRBD1. Germline V gene data show CDR1 as SGHRS and CDR2 as YFSETQ. The CDR3 is made up of 15 amino acids. With V trimmed by 1 base and J by 4 bases, 4 bases remained unmatched. The CDR3 reads CASSLWTGFNEKLFF. CDR3 sequence (DNA): TGCGCCAGCAGCTTGTGGACAGGATTTAATGAAAAACTGTTTTTT.

The chain's CDR3 is CAWYTGDGYTF. The CDR3 nucleotides are TGTGCCTGGTACACAGGGGATGGCTACACCTTC. V and J are TRBV30 and TRBJ1-2, with 7 bases fitting TRBD1. The CDR3 is 11 residues long. Trimming removed 5 bases from V and 6 bases from J; junction bases left unmatched: 3. Germline V gene data show CDR1 as GTSNPN and CDR2 as SVGIG (reference sequence).

This sequence joins TRBV7-2 and TRBJ2-7; TRBD2 is a possible D gene (7 bases). Between the trimmed V and J ends, which lost 1 base and 1 base, there was a span of 11 bases. The CDR3 extends over 15 amino acids. Germline V lookup: CDR1 SGHTA, CDR2 FQGNSA. CDR3 loop: CASSLGGGQSYEQYF. For the CDR3, the DNA is TGTGCCAGCAGCTTAGGGGGGGGCCAATCCTACGAGCAGTACTTC.

This chain links TRBV27 with TRBJ1-5, with 7 bases identical to TRBD1. The CDR3 sequence is 14 residues long. The V segment lost 5 bases and the J segment 6 bases; nucleotides outside the gene matches: 7. Germline CDR1 is MNHEY and CDR2 is SMNVEV (reference sequence). The chain's CDR3 is CASSAGGGFQPQHF. In DNA form, the CDR3 reads TGTGCCAGCAGTGCCGGAGGGGGCTTTCAGCCCCAGCATTTT.

J is TRBJ2-3 and V is TRBV5-4; 8 nucleotides agree with TRBD2. The germline CDR1 and CDR2 sequences are SGHNT and YYREEE (reference sequence). This CDR3 contains 15 residues. With 2 bases clipped from V and 1 base from J, the junction kept 3 bases outside the gene matches. The CDR3 is CASSLAGVGTDTQYF. The CDR3 DNA is TGTGCCAGCAGCTTAGCGGGAGTTGGCACAGATACGCAGTATTTT.

The chain carries TRBV5-6 and TRBJ2-5; 7 nucleotides match TRBD1. The J call may be mistaken, given a closer DNA end match to TRBJ2-7. This CDR3 has 16 residues. In germline, CDR1 is SGHDT, CDR2 YYEEEE. CDR3 in amino acids: CASSLFGTGDPYEQYF. CDR3 sequence (DNA): TGTGCCAGCAGCTTGTTTGGAACAGGGGATCCCTACGAGCAGTACTTC.